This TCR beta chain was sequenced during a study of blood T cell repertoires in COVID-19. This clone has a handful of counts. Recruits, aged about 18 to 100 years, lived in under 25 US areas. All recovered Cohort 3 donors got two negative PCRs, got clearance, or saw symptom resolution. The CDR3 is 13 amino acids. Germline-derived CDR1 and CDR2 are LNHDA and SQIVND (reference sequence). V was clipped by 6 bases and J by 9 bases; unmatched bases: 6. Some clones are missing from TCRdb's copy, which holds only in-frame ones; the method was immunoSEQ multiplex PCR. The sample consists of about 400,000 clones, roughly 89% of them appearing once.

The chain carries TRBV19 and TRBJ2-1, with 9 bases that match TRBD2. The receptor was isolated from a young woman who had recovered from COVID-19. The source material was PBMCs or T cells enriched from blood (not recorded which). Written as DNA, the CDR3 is TGTGCCAGTAGCGCTGGACTAGCGTTTGAGCAGTTCTTC. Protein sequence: CASSAGLAFEQFF.